The T cell receptor beta chain described here comes from a study of blood T cell repertoires in COVID-19 (TCRdb year 2020). For the wider study: Collaborator samples came from the United States, Italy and Spain and covered acute and convalescent phases of COVID-19. The sample metadata nearly always contained a de-identified subject ID, COVID-19 status, age in years and sex. Deeply sampled blood TCRbeta repertoires from subjects exposed to, actively infected with, or recovered from COVID-19 were included in the dataset. The material from the prospective study consisted of cDNA or gDNA derived from T cells, B-cell-depleted T cells, or PBMCs. The repertoires were released in a freely available public database meant as a resource for research on the immune response to SARS-CoV-2. The samples were drawn from two sources: the first 160 participants of the ongoing ImmuneRACE study, and 1,254 subjects contributed by 6 global collaborators. Where HLA class I and class II types were available, the types were taken from metadata supplied by the sample provider, not from assay-based typing.

To note about this clone: Its antigen specificity is not known. No clone much larger than this one lies a single base away; base qualities are absent.

Results the study describes overall, beyond this receptor: How much clinical and demographic metadata was included differed by source and by participant, and the metadata was provided uncurated.

TCRbeta CDR3 regions were amplified from genomic DNA by means of the immunoSEQ Assay, a bias-controlled multiplex PCR. In the original analysis: The number of nucleated cells in each sample was estimated by amplification of reference gene primers within the assay. To quantify the absolute abundance of each unique TCRbeta CDR3 rearrangement, sequence reads were collapsed and filtered. For each sample, productive Simpson clonality was calculated by taking the square root of Simpson's diversity index across productive rearrangements. In TCRdb, the immuneACCESS table is reduced to in-frame sequences with V and J assigned. These tables do not hold every clone; where another copy was compared, an unresolved V gene accounts for under half, and the others remain unexplained. That table is the source of V, J and clone size, and D and trimming were worked out from the DNA. This sample comprises some 300,000 clones, around nine tenths of them detected only once. The ten largest account for about 1.7% of the sample.

V has 6 bases trimmed and J has 0 bases trimmed; junction bases matching no gene number 8. The CDR3 starts with the cysteine, ends with the phenylalanine, and has 15 residues. Kept here is only the CDR3 DNA, which spans 45 bases and is read in frame from base 1. CDR1 and CDR2 are read off the germline V gene (reference sequence) as LNHDA and SQIVND. Enrolling through a virtual design, the prospective study's participants ranged in age from roughly 18 to 95 years and lived across roughly 24 United States geographic areas. In the prospective study, cohorts were assigned on the basis of participant-reported clinical history obtained from a screening survey and a study questionnaire. For ImmuneRACE Cohort 3, a participant was defined as recovered based on two consecutive negative NP/OP PCR tests, clearance by a healthcare professional, or resolution of symptoms. Mobile phlebotomists in the prospective study collected whole blood, serum and a nasopharyngeal or oropharyngeal swab from every participant. Prospective study participants could optionally give additional blood draws and questionnaires over a 2-month period. Blood samples from the prospective study were shipped frozen or at room temperature prior to DNA extraction.

The chain uses TRBV19 and TRBJ2-7; 7 bases in the middle match TRBD1. Source material: PBMCs or T cells enriched from blood (not recorded which). This TCR derives from a middle-aged woman who had recovered from COVID-19. The bases read TGTGCCAGTAGACCCACCGGGACAGCCTCCTACGAGCAGTACTTC. It is translated as CASRPTGTASYEQYF.